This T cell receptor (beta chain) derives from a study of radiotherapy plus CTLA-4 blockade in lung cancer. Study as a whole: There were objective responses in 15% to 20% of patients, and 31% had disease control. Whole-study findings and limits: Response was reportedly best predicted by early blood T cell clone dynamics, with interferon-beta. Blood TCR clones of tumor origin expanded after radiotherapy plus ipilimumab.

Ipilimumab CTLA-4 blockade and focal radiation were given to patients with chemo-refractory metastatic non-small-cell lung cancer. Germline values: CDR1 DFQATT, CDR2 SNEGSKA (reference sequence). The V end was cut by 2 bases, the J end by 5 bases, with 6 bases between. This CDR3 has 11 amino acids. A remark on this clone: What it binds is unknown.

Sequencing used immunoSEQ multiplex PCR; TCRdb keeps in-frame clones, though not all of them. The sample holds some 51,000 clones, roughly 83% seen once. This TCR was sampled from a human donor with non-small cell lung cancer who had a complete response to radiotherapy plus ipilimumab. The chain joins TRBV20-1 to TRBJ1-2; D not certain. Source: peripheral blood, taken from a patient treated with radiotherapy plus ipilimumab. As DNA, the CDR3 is TGCAGTGCTAGATCGGGGTATGGCTACACCTTC. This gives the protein CSARSGYGYTF.